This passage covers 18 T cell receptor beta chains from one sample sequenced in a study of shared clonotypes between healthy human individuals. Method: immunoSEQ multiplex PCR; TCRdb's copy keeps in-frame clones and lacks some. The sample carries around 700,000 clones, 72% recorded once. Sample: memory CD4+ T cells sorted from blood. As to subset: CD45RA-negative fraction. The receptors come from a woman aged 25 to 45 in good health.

The CDR3, as DNA: TGTGCCAGCTCACCAGTAGGGGTGGAGCAGTACTTC. Translation gives CASSPVGVEQYF. This rearrangement joins TRBV18 to TRBJ2-7; weak D call: TRBD1 (5 bases). V was cut by 2 bases and J by 7 bases, with 9 bases left in between. Germline V gene sequence: CDR1 KGHSH, CDR2 LQKENI. This CDR3 is built from 12 residues.

CDR3 DNA: TGTGCCAGAAGCTTGCAGGGGAGATATTACGAGCAGTACTTC. Translated, it gives CARSLQGRYYEQYF. V and J are TRBV5-3 and TRBJ2-7; possibly TRBD1 for D (6 bases). TRBV5-3 is an open reading frame whose function is uncertain. The V end was cut by 1 base, the J end by 4 bases, with 12 bases between. The CDR3 spans 14 residues.

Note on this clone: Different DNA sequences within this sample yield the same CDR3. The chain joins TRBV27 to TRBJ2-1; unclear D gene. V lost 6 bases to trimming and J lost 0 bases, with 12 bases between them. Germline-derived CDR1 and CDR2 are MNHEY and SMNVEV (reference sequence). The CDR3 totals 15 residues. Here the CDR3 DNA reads TGTGCCAGCAGCAGCAGTGTATCCTCCTACAATGAGCAGTTCTTC. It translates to CASSSSVSSYNEQFF.

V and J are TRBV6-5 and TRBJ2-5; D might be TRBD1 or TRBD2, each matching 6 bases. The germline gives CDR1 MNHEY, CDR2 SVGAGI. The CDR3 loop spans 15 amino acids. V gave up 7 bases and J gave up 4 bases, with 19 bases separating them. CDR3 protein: CASTPSSRGRETQYF. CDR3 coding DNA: TGTGCCAGCACCCCATCTTCTCGGGGGCGAGAGACCCAGTACTTC.

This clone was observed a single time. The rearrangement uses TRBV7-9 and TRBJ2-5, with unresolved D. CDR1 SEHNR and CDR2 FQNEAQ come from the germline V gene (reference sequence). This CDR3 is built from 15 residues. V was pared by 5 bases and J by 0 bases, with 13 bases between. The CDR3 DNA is TGTGCCAGCAGCCGAGCCCGGGCCAACCAAGAGACCCAGTACTTC. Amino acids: CASSRARANQETQYF. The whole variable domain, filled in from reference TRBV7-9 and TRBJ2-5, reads DTGVSQNPRHKITKRGQNVTFRCDPISEHNRLYWYRQTLGQGPEFLTYFQNEAQLEKSRLLSDRFSAERPKGSFSTLEIQRTEQGDSAMYLCASSRARANQETQYFGPGTRLLVL.

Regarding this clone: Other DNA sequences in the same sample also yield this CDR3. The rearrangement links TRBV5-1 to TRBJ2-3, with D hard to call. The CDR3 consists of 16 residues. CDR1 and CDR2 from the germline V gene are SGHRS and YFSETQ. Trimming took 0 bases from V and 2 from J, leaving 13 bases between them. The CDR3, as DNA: TGCGCCAGCAGCTTGGAGGGTCGGTGGGACACAGATACGCAGTATTTT. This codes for CASSLEGRWDTDTQYF.

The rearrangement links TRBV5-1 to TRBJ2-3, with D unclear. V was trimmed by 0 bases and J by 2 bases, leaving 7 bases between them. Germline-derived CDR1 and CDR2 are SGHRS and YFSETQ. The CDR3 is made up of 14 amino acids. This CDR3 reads CASSLGRLTDTQYF. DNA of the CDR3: TGCGCCAGCAGCTTGGGTAGACTCACAGATACGCAGTATTTT.

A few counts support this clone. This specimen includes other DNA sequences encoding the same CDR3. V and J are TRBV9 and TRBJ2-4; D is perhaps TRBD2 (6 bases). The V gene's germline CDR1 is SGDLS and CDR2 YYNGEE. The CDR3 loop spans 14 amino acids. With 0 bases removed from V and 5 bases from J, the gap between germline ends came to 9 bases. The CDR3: CASSVGGVQNIQYF. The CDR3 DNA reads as TGTGCCAGCAGCGTAGGCGGGGTGCAAAACATTCAGTACTTC.

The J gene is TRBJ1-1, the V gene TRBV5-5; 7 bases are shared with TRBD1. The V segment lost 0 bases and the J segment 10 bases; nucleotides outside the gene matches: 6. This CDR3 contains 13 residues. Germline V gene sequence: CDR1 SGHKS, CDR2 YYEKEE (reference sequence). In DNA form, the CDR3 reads TGTGCCAGCAGCTTGGCGAACAGGGGATCAGCTTTCTTT. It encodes CASSLANRGSAFF.

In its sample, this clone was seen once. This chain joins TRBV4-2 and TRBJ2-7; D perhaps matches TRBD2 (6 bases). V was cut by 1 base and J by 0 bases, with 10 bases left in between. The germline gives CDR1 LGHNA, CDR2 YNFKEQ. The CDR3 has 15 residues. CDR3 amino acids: CASSQALGGSYEQYF. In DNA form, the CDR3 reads TGTGCCAGCAGCCAAGCGTTGGGGGGCTCCTACGAGCAGTACTTC.

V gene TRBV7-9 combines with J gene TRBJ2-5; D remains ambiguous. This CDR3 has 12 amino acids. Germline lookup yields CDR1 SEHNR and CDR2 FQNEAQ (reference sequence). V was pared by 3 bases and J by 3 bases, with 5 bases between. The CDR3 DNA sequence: TGTGCCAGCAGCTTCCCTAAAGAGACCCAGTACTTC. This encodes CASSFPKETQYF.

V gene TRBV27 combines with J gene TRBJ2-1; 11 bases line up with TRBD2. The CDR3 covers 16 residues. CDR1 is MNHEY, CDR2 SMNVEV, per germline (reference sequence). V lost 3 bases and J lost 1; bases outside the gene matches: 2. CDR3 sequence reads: CASSLTSGISYNEQFF. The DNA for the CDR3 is TGTGCCAGCAGTTTGACTAGCGGGATTTCCTACAATGAGCAGTTCTTC.

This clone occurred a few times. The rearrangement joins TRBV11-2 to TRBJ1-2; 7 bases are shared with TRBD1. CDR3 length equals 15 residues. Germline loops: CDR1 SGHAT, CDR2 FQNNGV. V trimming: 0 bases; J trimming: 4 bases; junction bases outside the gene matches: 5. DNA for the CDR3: TGTGCCAGCAGCTTAGATCAGACAGGGCCCTATGGCTACACCTTC. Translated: CASSLDQTGPYGYTF.

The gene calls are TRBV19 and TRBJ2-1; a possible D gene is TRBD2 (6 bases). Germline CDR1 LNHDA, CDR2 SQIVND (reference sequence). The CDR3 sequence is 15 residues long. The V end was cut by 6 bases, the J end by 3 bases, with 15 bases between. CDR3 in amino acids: CASRVDYLIYNEQFF. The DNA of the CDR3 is TGTGCCAGTAGGGTGGACTACTTGATCTACAATGAGCAGTTCTTC.

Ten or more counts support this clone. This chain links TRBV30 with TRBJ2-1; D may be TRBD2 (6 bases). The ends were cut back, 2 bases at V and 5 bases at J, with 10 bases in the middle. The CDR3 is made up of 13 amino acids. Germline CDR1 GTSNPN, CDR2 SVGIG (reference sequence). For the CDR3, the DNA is TGTGCCTGGAGTAAGGGCGGGGACAATGAGCAGTTCTTC. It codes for CAWSKGGDNEQFF.

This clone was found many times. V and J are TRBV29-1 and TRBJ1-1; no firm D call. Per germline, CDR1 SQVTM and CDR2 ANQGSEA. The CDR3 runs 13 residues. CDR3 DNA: TGCAGTGCCTTAAGGGAGGTGAACACTGAAGCTTTCTTT. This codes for CSALREVNTEAFF.

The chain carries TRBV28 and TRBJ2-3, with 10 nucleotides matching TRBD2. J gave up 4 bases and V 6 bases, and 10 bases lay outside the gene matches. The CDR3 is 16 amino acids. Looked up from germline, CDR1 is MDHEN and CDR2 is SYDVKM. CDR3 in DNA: TGTGCCAGCAGGGTGTCGCTAGCGGGAGACTCAGATACGCAGTATTTT. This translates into CASRVSLAGDSDTQYF. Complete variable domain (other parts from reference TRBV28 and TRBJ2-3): DVKVTQSSRYLVKRTGEKVFLECVQDMDHENMFWYRQDPGLGLRLIYFSYDVKMKEKGDIPEGYSVSREKKERFSLILESASTNQTSMYLCASRVSLAGDSDTQYFGPGTRLTVL.

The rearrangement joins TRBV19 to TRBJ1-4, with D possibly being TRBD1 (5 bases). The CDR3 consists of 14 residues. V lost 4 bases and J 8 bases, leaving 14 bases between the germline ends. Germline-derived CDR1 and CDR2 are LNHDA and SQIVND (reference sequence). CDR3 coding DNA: TGTGCCAGTAGTACTCCGGGGCGTCGAGAAAAACTGTTTTTT. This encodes CASSTPGRREKLFF.